The entry that follows covers one TCR beta chain sequence. As yet, its antigen is unknown. Data came from immunoSEQ multiplex PCR; TCRdb stores just in-frame clones and leaves some out. The repertoire holds approximately 2,300 clones, with 75% as singletons. This CDR3 contains 16 residues. Trimming pared 4 bases from V and 2 bases from J, leaving 15 bases between. Germline CDR1 is MDHEN and CDR2 is SYDVKM. The data belong to a study of STAT5B mutations in CD4+ large granular lymphocyte leukemia. Across the study: When available, cryopreserved cells underwent CD8+ depletion before CD4+ selection.

Findings and limits, study-wide: Without putative leukemic clones, patient CD4-sorted repertoires remained more clonal than healthy CD4+ repertoires. Data were not HLA-matched across samples.

J is TRBJ1-5 and V is TRBV28; D possibly corresponds to TRBD1 (6 bases). Sequencing was performed on PBMCs. The source of this sequence is a woman between 65 and 79 years old with CD4+ T-cell large granular lymphocyte leukemia. DNA for the CDR3: TGTGCCAGCAGTTCAAGGGGGGCGGCAGGCAATCAGCCCCAGCATTTT. This encodes CASSSRGAAGNQPQHF.